One and the same sample provided the 32 T cell receptor beta chains below, sequenced in a study of cytomegalovirus exposure and HLA in healthy donors. Use of 60 Vbeta and 13 Jbeta primers characterized the PCR. Produced via immunoSEQ multiplex PCR; TCRdb's table is partial and in-frame only. Among about 180,000 clones listed, roughly three quarters were seen once. Material for sequencing was PBMCs. Receptor source: a woman aged 25 to 39 in good health and CMV-seropositive.

There are a few counts of this clone. This chain links TRBV28 with TRBJ1-2; D is unresolved. The CDR3 is 15 amino acids. Germline V CDR1 and CDR2: MDHEN, SYDVKM. V lost 5 bases to trimming and J lost 4 bases, with 17 bases between them. The CDR3 here is CASSPPLLGGYGYTF. CDR3 nucleotides: TGTGCCAGCAGTCCCCCGCTTCTCGGAGGCTATGGCTACACCTTC.

CDR3 protein: CASSFRGTGNTEAFF. The CDR3 DNA is TGTGCCAGCAGTTTCCGAGGGACAGGGAACACTGAAGCTTTCTTT. The chain carries TRBV27 and TRBJ1-1; 8 nucleotides line up with TRBD1. V shed 3 bases, J shed 1 base, and the junction held 4 bases outside the gene matches. Per germline, CDR1 MNHEY and CDR2 SMNVEV (reference sequence). The CDR3 totals 15 residues.

V gene TRBV2 combines with J gene TRBJ2-7; 9 positions agree with TRBD1. J lost 3 bases, V lost 9 bases, and 6 bases had no gene match. The germline V gene encodes CDR1 SNHLY and CDR2 FYNNEI. The CDR3 has 13 amino acids. The CDR3 DNA reads as TGTGCCAGGGGGGACAGGGACGGCTACGAGCAGTACTTC. Amino acids: CARGDRDGYEQYF. The full variable domain, completed using reference TRBV2 and TRBJ2-7, is EPEVTQTPSHQVTQMGQEVILRCVPISNHLYFYWYRQILGQKVEFLVSFYNNEISEKSEIFDDQFSVERPDGSNFTLKIRSTKLEDSAMYFCARGDRDGYEQYFGPGTRLTVT.

The V and J genes are TRBV9 and TRBJ2-3; D gene ambiguous. This CDR3 spans 16 amino acids. Trimming cost V 3 bases and J 4 bases, with 18 bases left between them. Germline-derived CDR1 and CDR2 are SGDLS and YYNGEE. The CDR3 is CASSAELSGLADTQYF. CDR3 in DNA: TGTGCCAGCAGCGCCGAATTAAGTGGGCTGGCAGATACGCAGTATTTT.

The chain couples TRBV7-9 to TRBJ2-2, with D perhaps TRBD2 (5 bases). The CDR3 loop spans 14 amino acids. V gave up 3 bases and J gave up 1 base, with 6 bases separating them. Germline values: CDR1 SEHNR, CDR2 FQNEAQ (reference sequence). CDR3 residues: CASSLDWNTGELFF. Here the CDR3 DNA reads TGTGCCAGCAGCTTGGACTGGAACACCGGGGAGCTGTTTTTT.

V and J are TRBV4-2 and TRBJ2-2; the match to TRBD1 covers 12 bases. J was trimmed by 0 bases and V by 0 bases; bases with no gene match: 5. The CDR3 sequence is 19 residues long. Germline assignment: CDR1 LGHNA and CDR2 YNFKEQ. CDR3 amino acids: CASSQEGTGGVPNTGELFF. CDR3 coding DNA: TGTGCCAGCAGCCAAGAAGGGACAGGGGGCGTACCGAACACCGGGGAGCTGTTTTTT.

This clone was seen only a few times. The V gene is TRBV5-1, the J gene TRBJ2-7; 8 positions agree with TRBD2. This CDR3 spans 16 amino acids. J lost 0 bases, V lost 4 bases, and 9 bases had no gene match. CDR1 is SGHRS and CDR2 is YFSETQ in the germline V gene. This CDR3 is CASSPGPAGASYEQYF. The CDR3 DNA is TGCGCCAGCAGCCCCGGCCCAGCGGGGGCCTCCTACGAGCAGTACTTC.

The chain links TRBV27 to TRBJ2-1, with 7 positions matching TRBD2. From germline, CDR1 is MNHEY and CDR2 SMNVEV (reference sequence). The V gene end was trimmed by 6 bases and the J gene end by 2 bases; junction bases not matched to a gene: 13. CDR3 length equals 17 residues. This CDR3 is CASRSGGLTNPYNEQFF. In DNA, the CDR3 is TGTGCCAGCAGATCCGGGGGGTTAACAAACCCCTACAATGAGCAGTTCTTC.

There are a few counts of this clone. The CDR3 here is CAWSDTGLYEQYF. CDR3 in DNA: TGTGCCTGGAGTGACACAGGGCTTTACGAGCAGTACTTC. The chain is built from TRBV30 and TRBJ2-7; D might be TRBD1 (6 bases). The CDR3 is made up of 13 amino acids. The germline V and J ends were trimmed by 1 base and 4 bases, with 11 bases remaining between them. Germline values: CDR1 GTSNPN, CDR2 SVGIG (reference sequence).

The rearrangement links TRBV18 to TRBJ2-2; 9 nucleotides line up with TRBD2. Germline-derived CDR1 and CDR2 are KGHSH and LQKENI. This CDR3 has 16 amino acids. Trimming removed 5 bases from V and 1 base from J; junction bases left unmatched: 5. CDR3 sequence reads: CASSLSSGVNTGELFF. Here the CDR3 DNA reads TGTGCCAGCTCATTATCTAGCGGGGTGAACACCGGGGAGCTGTTTTTT.

The rearrangement uses TRBV7-9 and TRBJ1-1; the D gene is possibly TRBD1 (6 bases). CDR3 length equals 14 residues. Germline V gives CDR1 SEHNR, CDR2 FQNEAQ (reference sequence). Trimming stripped 6 bases from V and 2 bases from J, with 13 bases between. The CDR3 is CASRIDRPNTEAFF. CDR3 DNA sequence: TGTGCCAGCAGAATAGACAGGCCCAACACTGAAGCTTTCTTT.

This clone has a handful of counts. J is TRBJ2-3 and V is TRBV28; 8 bases are shared with TRBD1. The trim removed 0 bases at V and 2 bases at J, leaving 4 bases unmatched. From germline, CDR1 is MDHEN and CDR2 SYDVKM. The CDR3 consists of 16 residues. Here the CDR3 DNA reads TGTGCCAGCAGTTTATGGGACAGGGAACCCACAGATACGCAGTATTTT. This translates into CASSLWDREPTDTQYF.

This chain uses TRBV5-4 with TRBJ2-5; 7 nucleotides match TRBD1. The CDR3 loop spans 16 amino acids. J lost 5 bases, V lost 4 bases, and 14 bases had no gene match. Germline-derived CDR1 and CDR2 are SGHNT and YYREEE (reference sequence). CDR3 DNA sequence: TGTGCCAGCAGCCCTCCCCCGACAGGGTTGTTTGAGACCCAGTACTTC. Residues: CASSPPPTGLFETQYF.

CDR3 residues: CASSKGAVSNTGELFF. CDR3 nucleotides: TGTGCCAGCAGCAAGGGGGCGGTTTCGAACACCGGGGAGCTGTTTTTT. V gene TRBV7-9 combines with J gene TRBJ2-2, with TRBD1 matching over 7 bases. The CDR3 runs to 16 residues. Germline V lookup: CDR1 SEHNR, CDR2 FQNEAQ (reference sequence). V trimming: 5 bases; J trimming: 0 bases; junction bases outside the gene matches: 6.

The chain has TRBV6-5 and TRBJ1-1; D remains unclear. The germline V gene has CDR1 MNHEY and CDR2 SVGAGI. Between the trimmed V and J ends, which lost 4 bases and 6 bases, there was a span of 18 bases. CDR3 size: 15 residues. This CDR3 reads CASSLPGSRIPEAFF. CDR3 DNA sequence: TGTGCCAGCAGTTTACCGGGATCAAGGATCCCTGAAGCTTTCTTT.

The chain combines TRBV2 with TRBJ1-4; tentative D call: TRBD1 (6 bases). Germline CDR1 reads SNHLY; CDR2 reads FYNNEI. V was pared by 5 bases and J by 7 bases, with 17 bases between. The CDR3 length is 15 residues. CDR3 nucleotides: TGTGCCAGCAGTCCGGATAGGGGGTCGGGTGAAAAACTGTTTTTT. This sequence encodes CASSPDRGSGEKLFF.

The V gene is TRBV15, the J gene TRBJ2-5, with 9 bases aligning to TRBD2. CDR1 and CDR2 (germline): LNHNV, YYDKDF (reference sequence). V lost 3 bases, J lost 5 bases, and 13 bases stayed unmatched. This CDR3 region has 17 residues. CDR3 residues: CATSSSRRGGRGETQYF. The CDR3, as DNA: TGTGCCACCAGCAGCAGCCGGCGGGGGGGCCGGGGGGAGACCCAGTACTTC.

This clone has only one observation. The chain couples TRBV7-9 to TRBJ1-2, with D tentatively TRBD1 (5 bases). This CDR3 has 15 amino acids. Per germline, CDR1 SEHNR and CDR2 FQNEAQ (reference sequence). V was trimmed by 5 bases and J by 4 bases, leaving 17 bases between them. The CDR3 nucleotides read TGTGCCAGCAGCCTCCGGGGGGGGTGGGCCTATGGCTACACCTTC. Translating it yields CASSLRGGWAYGYTF. Using reference TRBV7-9 and TRBJ1-2 for the parts outside the CDR3, the full variable domain is DTGVSQNPRHKITKRGQNVTFRCDPISEHNRLYWYRQTLGQGPEFLTYFQNEAQLEKSRLLSDRFSAERPKGSFSTLEIQRTEQGDSAMYLCASSLRGGWAYGYTFGSGTRLTVV.

The rearrangement uses TRBV2 and TRBJ2-1; D unresolved. Germline assignment: CDR1 SNHLY and CDR2 FYNNEI. CDR3 length: 15 residues. V gave up 4 bases and J gave up 7 bases, with 17 bases separating them. The CDR3 coding sequence is TGTGCCAGCAGTGGAACCATCACCCAAGCGAATGAGCAGTTCTTC. Its protein product is CASSGTITQANEQFF.

The V call is TRBV7-8, the J call TRBJ2-7; 12 positions agree with TRBD2. Unmatched junction bases numbered 5, after V lost 5 bases and J lost 0 bases. Germline-derived CDR1 and CDR2 are SGHVS and FQNEAQ. The CDR3 loop spans 16 amino acids. In nucleotides, the CDR3 is TGTGCCAGCAGCCTAGGGACTAGCGGGCGCTCCTACGAGCAGTACTTC. Translated: CASSLGTSGRSYEQYF.

This chain joins TRBV4-3 and TRBJ1-5; 11 bases fit TRBD1. Germline loops: CDR1 LGHNA, CDR2 YSLEER. This CDR3 contains 16 residues. V lost 5 bases and J lost 6; bases outside the gene matches: 9. Here the CDR3 reads CASSASRTGGIQPQHF. In nucleotides, the CDR3 is TGCGCCAGCAGCGCGAGCCGGACAGGGGGCATTCAGCCCCAGCATTTT.

CDR3 amino acids: CASSLDRARSTDTQYF. DNA for the CDR3: TGTGCCAGCAGCCTAGACAGGGCTCGTAGCACAGATACGCAGTATTTT. This chain connects TRBV7-8 to TRBJ2-3; TRBD1 matches at 7 bases. J was trimmed by 0 bases and V by 5 bases; bases with no gene match: 8. Germline values: CDR1 SGHVS, CDR2 FQNEAQ. CDR3 size: 16 residues.

This sequence joins TRBV7-2 and TRBJ2-5; 7 nucleotides match TRBD1. The CDR3 runs 14 residues. Germline CDR1 and CDR2: SGHTA and FQGNSA. The ends lost 5 bases at V and 3 bases at J; junction bases unmatched: 6. In DNA, the CDR3 is TGTGCCAGCAGCGTAATGGGACAGAAAGAGACCCAGTACTTC. Residues: CASSVMGQKETQYF.

The V gene is TRBV5-1, the J gene TRBJ2-3; TRBD2 agrees at 11 bases. The CDR3 spans 16 residues. Looked up from germline, CDR1 is SGHRS and CDR2 is YFSETQ. Trimming cost V 0 bases and J 5 bases; bases outside gene matches: 5. This chain's CDR3 is CASSLVLAGALDTQYF. For the CDR3, the DNA is TGCGCCAGCAGCTTGGTACTAGCGGGGGCCTTAGATACGCAGTATTTT.

The chain joins TRBV5-6 to TRBJ2-1; D not certain. V was clipped by 0 bases and J by 0 bases, with 13 bases between them. CDR3 size: 17 residues. Germline values: CDR1 SGHDT, CDR2 YYEEEE. The CDR3 coding sequence is TGTGCCAGCAGCTTGGGTGTGACTCCTAGCTCCTACAATGAGCAGTTCTTC. Protein: CASSLGVTPSSYNEQFF.

The V gene is TRBV4-3, the J gene TRBJ1-4; TRBD1 matches at 8 bases. This CDR3 comprises 16 residues. The V segment lost 0 bases and the J segment 7 bases; nucleotides outside the gene matches: 7. Germline V gene lookup returns CDR1 LGHNA and CDR2 YSLEER. CDR3 residues: CASSQDLGQGSEKLFF. The CDR3 DNA follows: TGCGCCAGCAGCCAAGATCTAGGACAGGGAAGTGAAAAACTGTTTTTT.

This clone was seen a few times. The genes are TRBV2 and TRBJ1-5, with TRBD1 identical over 8 bases. Trimming took 3 bases from V and 3 from J; bases not matched to a gene: 4. The CDR3 covers 15 residues. Germline CDR1 is SNHLY and CDR2 is FYNNEI. The CDR3 coding sequence is TGTGCCAGCAGTGACAGGGACAGGTACAATCAGCCCCAGCATTTT. Translating it yields CASSDRDRYNQPQHF.

This chain links TRBV28 with TRBJ1-1; D may be TRBD1 (6 bases). The V end was cut by 8 bases, the J end by 1 base, with 14 bases between. The CDR3 contains 14 residues. The germline gives CDR1 MDHEN, CDR2 SYDVKM. CDR3 in amino acids: CASGPGHRNTEAFF. As DNA, the CDR3 is TGTGCCAGCGGCCCGGGACATAGGAACACTGAAGCTTTCTTT.

The chain has TRBV9 and TRBJ1-3; the D is unclear. CDR1 and CDR2 (germline): SGDLS, YYNGEE. The ends were cut back, 0 bases at V and 0 bases at J, with 7 bases in the middle. There are 15 residues in the CDR3. The DNA for the CDR3 is TGTGCCAGCAGCGTAGGGTACTCCTCTGGAAACACCATATATTTT. Its translation: CASSVGYSSGNTIYF.

V and J are TRBV5-1 and TRBJ1-2; perhaps TRBD1 as D (6 bases). Germline lookup yields CDR1 SGHRS and CDR2 YFSETQ. V lost 1 base to trimming and J lost 6 bases, with 13 bases between them. This CDR3 spans 14 amino acids. This chain's CDR3 is CASSLRQGRDGYTF. The CDR3 DNA reads as TGCGCCAGCAGCTTGAGGCAGGGGAGAGATGGCTACACCTTC.

The chain joins TRBV18 to TRBJ2-6; 7 positions match TRBD1. The CDR3 consists of 17 residues. The germline CDR1 and CDR2 sequences are KGHSH and LQKENI. The V segment lost 1 base and the J segment 4 bases; nucleotides outside the gene matches: 7. CDR3 amino acids: CASSPREGGAGANVLTF. CDR3 in DNA: TGTGCCAGCTCACCACGCGAAGGGGGCGCCGGGGCCAACGTCCTGACTTTC.

This clone was observed once. The chain employs TRBV27 and TRBJ2-2; tentatively, D is TRBD1 (6 bases). The length of the CDR3 is 15 residues. Trimming removed 3 bases at V and 1 base at J, with 9 bases between. CDR1 MNHEY and CDR2 SMNVEV come from the germline V gene (reference sequence). CDR3: CASSFQGQNTGELFF. The CDR3 region has the DNA TGTGCCAGCAGTTTCCAGGGGCAGAACACCGGGGAGCTGTTTTTT.